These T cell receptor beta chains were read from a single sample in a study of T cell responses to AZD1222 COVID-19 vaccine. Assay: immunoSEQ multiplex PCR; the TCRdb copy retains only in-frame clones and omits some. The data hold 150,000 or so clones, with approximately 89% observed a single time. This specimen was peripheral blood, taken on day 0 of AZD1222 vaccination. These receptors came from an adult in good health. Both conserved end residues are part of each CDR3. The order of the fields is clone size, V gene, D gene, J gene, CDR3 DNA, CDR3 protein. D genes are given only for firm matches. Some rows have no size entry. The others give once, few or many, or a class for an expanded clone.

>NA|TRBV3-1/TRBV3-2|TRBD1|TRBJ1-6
TGTGCCAGCAGCCAAGCTCCTGGGACAGCTAATAATTCACCCCTCCACTTT
CASSQAPGTANNSPLHF
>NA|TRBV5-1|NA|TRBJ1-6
TGCGCCAGCAGCTTGGCTCTGGGGCGAGGTTCACCCCTCCACTTT
CASSLALGRGSPLHF
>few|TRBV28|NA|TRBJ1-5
TGTGCCAGCAGTCCCAGCTATGGAGGCAATCAGCCCCAGCATTTT
CASSPSYGGNQPQHF
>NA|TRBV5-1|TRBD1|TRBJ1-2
TGCGCCAGCAGCGGGGGGACAGGGGTAAACTATGGCTACACCTTC
CASSGGTGVNYGYTF
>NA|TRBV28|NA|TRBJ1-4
TGTGCCAGCAGTATAGCTAATGAAAAACTGTTTTTT
CASSIANEKLFF
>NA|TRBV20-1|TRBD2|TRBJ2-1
TGCAGTGCTAGTGGACTAGCGGACTACAATGAGCAGTTCTTC
CSASGLADYNEQFF
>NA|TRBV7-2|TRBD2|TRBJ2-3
TGTGCCAGCAGCTCTAGCGGGAGGGGCACAGATACGCAGTATTTT
CASSSSGRGTDTQYF
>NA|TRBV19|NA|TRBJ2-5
TGTGCCAGTAGGTTAGGGGAGACCCAGTACTTC
CASRLGETQYF
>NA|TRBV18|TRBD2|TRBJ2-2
TGTGCCAGCTCACCAGTAACTAGCGGGAGCGTGAGCGGGGAGCTGTTTTTT
CASSPVTSGSVSGELFF
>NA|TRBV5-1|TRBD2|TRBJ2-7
TGCGCCAGCACGCCTGGGACTAGTAAGTACGAGCAGTACTTC
CASTPGTSKYEQYF
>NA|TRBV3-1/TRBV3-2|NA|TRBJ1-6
TGTGCCAGCAGCCAAGACTATTCACCCCTCCACTTT
CASSQDYSPLHF
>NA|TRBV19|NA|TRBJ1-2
TGTGCCAGTAGTATAGACAGGGGCATCTATGGCTACACCTTC
CASSIDRGIYGYTF
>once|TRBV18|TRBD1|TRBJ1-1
TGTGCCAGCCCCAGGACGCAAGGGACAGGAGTGAACACTGAAGCTTTCTTT
CASPRTQGTGVNTEAFF
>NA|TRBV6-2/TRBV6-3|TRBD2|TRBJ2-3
TGTGCCAGCAGCCCTAGCGGGAGTTCGACAGATACGCAGTATTTT
CASSPSGSSTDTQYF
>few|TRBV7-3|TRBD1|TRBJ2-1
TGTGCCAGCAGCTTGGACAGGGACAATGAGCAGTTCTTC
CASSLDRDNEQFF
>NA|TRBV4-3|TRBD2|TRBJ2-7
TGCGCCAGCAGCGCCCGGACTAGCGGGGAGCAGTACTTC
CASSARTSGEQYF
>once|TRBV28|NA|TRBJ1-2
TGTGCCAGCAGTTTATCCCGGGCGTATGGCTACACCTTC
CASSLSRAYGYTF
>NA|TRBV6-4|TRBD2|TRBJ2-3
TGTGCCAGCAGTGATGGGGCGGGAGGTACAGATACGCAGTATTTT
CASSDGAGGTDTQYF
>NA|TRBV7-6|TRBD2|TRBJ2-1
TGTGCCAGCAGCCTGACTAGCGGGACAACCTACAATGAGCAGTTCTTC
CASSLTSGTTYNEQFF
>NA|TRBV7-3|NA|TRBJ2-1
TGTGCCAGCAGCTTAACTAGCGGTCCTAGGTCCTACAATGAGCAGTTCTTC
CASSLTSGPRSYNEQFF
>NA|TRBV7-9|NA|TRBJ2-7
TGTGCCAGCAGCTCGACAGCCCAGCTATCCGAGCAGTACTTC
CASSSTAQLSEQYF
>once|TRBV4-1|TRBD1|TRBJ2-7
TGCGCCAGCAGCCAACCCGGGACAGGGAAATACGAGCAGTACTTC
CASSQPGTGKYEQYF
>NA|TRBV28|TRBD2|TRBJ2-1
TGTGCCAGCAGGCACTTTGAGGGGACTAGCGGGAGGGATTACAATGAGCAGTTCTTC
CASRHFEGTSGRDYNEQFF
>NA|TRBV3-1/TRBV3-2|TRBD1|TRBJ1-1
TGTGCCAGCAGCTCTCGACAGGGTACTACGAACACTGAAGCTTTCTTT
CASSSRQGTTNTEAFF
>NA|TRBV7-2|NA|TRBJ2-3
TGTGCCAGCAGCGCGCGCCGGGGGGCGGATACGCAGTATTTT
CASSARRGADTQYF
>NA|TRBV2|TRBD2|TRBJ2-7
TGTGCCAGCAGTGAAGGCGGGAGCACTTCCTACGAGCAGTACTTC
CASSEGGSTSYEQYF
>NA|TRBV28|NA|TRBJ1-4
TGTGCCAGCAGGGGGCGGGACATTAATGAAAAACTGTTTTTT
CASRGRDINEKLFF
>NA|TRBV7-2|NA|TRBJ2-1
TGTGCCAGCAGCTTCCGGGCCTCAGGGAATGAGCAGTTCTTC
CASSFRASGNEQFF
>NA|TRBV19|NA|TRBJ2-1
TGTGCCAGTAGTATCTTCCTAGCCGTCAATGAGCAGTTCTTC
CASSIFLAVNEQFF
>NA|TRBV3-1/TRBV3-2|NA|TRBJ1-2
TGTGCCAGCAGCCAGGCAGGAAACTATGGCTACACCTTC
CASSQAGNYGYTF
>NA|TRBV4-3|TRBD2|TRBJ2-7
TGCGCCAGCAGCCAAGAATGGACTAGCCGCGGCGAGCAGTACTTC
CASSQEWTSRGEQYF
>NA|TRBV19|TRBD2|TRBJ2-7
TGTGCCAGTAGTATCCTCGTTAGCGGGAGTGGATACGAGCAGTACTTC
CASSILVSGSGYEQYF
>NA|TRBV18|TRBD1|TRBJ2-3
TGTGCCAGCTCACCACGGGACAGGAGCACAGATACGCAGTATTTT
CASSPRDRSTDTQYF
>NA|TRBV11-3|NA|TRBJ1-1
TGTGCCAGCAGCTATGGGGACACTGAAGCTTTCTTT
CASSYGDTEAFF
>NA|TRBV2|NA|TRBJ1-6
TGTGCCAGCACCGAAGAGGGCGGAGGTTCACCCCTCCACTTT
CASTEEGGGSPLHF
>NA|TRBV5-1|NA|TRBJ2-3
TGCGCCAGCAGCTTGCCGGGAAGCACAGATACGCAGTATTTT
CASSLPGSTDTQYF
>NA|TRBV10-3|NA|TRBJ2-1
TGTGCCATCAGTGAGAGGGACCCTCTCTACAATGAGCAGTTCTTC
CAISERDPLYNEQFF
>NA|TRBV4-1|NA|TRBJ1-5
TGCGCCAGCAGCCAAGTAGGGGCAGGAAGCAATCAGCCCCAGCATTTT
CASSQVGAGSNQPQHF
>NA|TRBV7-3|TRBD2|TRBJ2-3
TGTGCCAGCAGCTTGGGACTAGCGGGAGTGGCAGATACGCAGTATTTT
CASSLGLAGVADTQYF
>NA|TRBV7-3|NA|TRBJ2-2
TGTGCCAGCGCCGGGCAGGGCTCCACCGGGGAGCTGTTTTTT
CASAGQGSTGELFF
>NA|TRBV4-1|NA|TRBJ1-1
TGCGCCAGCAGCCAAGAGGAGGCAGGGTGGAGGAACACTGAAGCTTTCTTT
CASSQEEAGWRNTEAFF